Listed here are 18 T cell receptor beta chains from one sample, sequenced in a study of blood T cell repertoires in COVID-19. Assay: immunoSEQ multiplex PCR; the TCRdb copy retains only in-frame clones and omits some. The data hold almost 350,000 clones, with about nine tenths observed a single time. Sequencing was carried out using PBMCs or T cells enriched from blood (not recorded which). The receptors derive from a woman aged 25 to 45 who had been exposed to COVID-19.

The chain joins TRBV7-9 to TRBJ2-7; tentatively, D is TRBD2 (6 bases). V lost 1 base to trimming and J lost 3 bases, with 13 bases between them. Germline assignment: CDR1 SEHNR and CDR2 FQNEAQ (reference sequence). This CDR3 has 15 residues. CDR3 protein: CASSLEGSGIYEQYF. CDR3 coding DNA: TGTGCCAGCAGCTTAGAGGGTAGCGGAATCTACGAGCAGTACTTC.

The rearrangement links TRBV30 to TRBJ2-1, with D uncertain. CDR1 GTSNPN and CDR2 SVGIG come from the germline V gene (reference sequence). With 2 bases removed from V and 8 bases from J, the gap between germline ends came to 7 bases. CDR3 length: 11 residues. The DNA of the CDR3 is TGTGCCTGGAGTCCCTCCCATGAGCAGTTCTTC. Translation gives CAWSPSHEQFF.

The V call is TRBV27, the J call TRBJ2-1; 11 bases fit TRBD2. The length of the CDR3 is 14 residues. Germline assignment: CDR1 MNHEY and CDR2 SMNVEV (reference sequence). The J segment lost 7 bases and the V segment lost 7 bases, leaving 6 bases of the junction unmatched. In nucleotides, the CDR3 is TGTGCCAGCACCCAACTAGCGGGAGAGAATGAGCAGTTCTTC. Translated, it gives CASTQLAGENEQFF.

This sequence joins TRBV4-1 and TRBJ1-4; no reliable D call. V gave up 0 bases and J gave up 4 bases, with 15 bases separating them. Germline V lookup: CDR1 MGHRA, CDR2 YSYEKL. This CDR3 is 17 amino acids long. The chain's CDR3 is CASSQEGGAASNEKLFF. In nucleotides, the CDR3 is TGCGCCAGCAGCCAAGAAGGCGGTGCAGCCAGTAATGAAAAACTGTTTTTT.

Only a few counts were recorded for this clone. The chain recombines TRBV5-1 with TRBJ1-3, with a weak D call TRBD1 (6 bases). Germline loops: CDR1 SGHRS, CDR2 YFSETQ. CDR3 length: 15 amino acids. V was pared by 4 bases and J by 0 bases, with 11 bases between. The CDR3 region is CASSPRGNSGNTIYF. The CDR3 bases are TGCGCCAGCAGCCCTAGGGGGAACTCTGGAAACACCATATATTTT.

The genes are TRBV9 and TRBJ2-3; 15 nucleotides align to TRBD2. Germline V gene data show CDR1 as SGDLS and CDR2 as YYNGEE. V was pared by 3 bases and J by 4 bases, with 6 bases of the junction left unmatched. CDR3 length equals 17 residues. The CDR3 DNA sequence: TGTGCCAGCAGCGGAGGGGGACTAGCGGGAGGATCAGATACGCAGTATTTT. Translation gives CASSGGGLAGGSDTQYF.

The V call is TRBV6-6, the J call TRBJ1-6; TRBD1 matches at 7 bases. Trimming removed 5 bases from V and 0 bases from J; junction bases left unmatched: 7. The CDR3 has 17 amino acids. CDR1 is MNHNY and CDR2 is SVGAGI in the germline V gene (reference sequence). This CDR3 is CASSLTNRGSYNSPLHF. CDR3 nucleotide sequence: TGTGCCAGCAGTCTCACGAACAGGGGCTCCTATAATTCACCCCTCCACTTT.

A remark on this clone: Mismatch with germline at one junction end may stem from a read error. The genes are TRBV30 and TRBJ2-7, with TRBD2 matching 9 bases. The V gene's germline CDR1 is GTSNPN and CDR2 SVGIG (reference sequence). This CDR3 has 13 residues. The CDR3 loop reads CVWKVSGSYEQYF. CDR3 sequence (DNA): TGTGTCTGGAAGGTTAGCGGGAGTTACGAGCAGTACTTC.

The CDR3 DNA reads as TGTGCCAGCAGTAAGGACTATCGGGAGGCAGATACGCAGTATTTT. Amino acid sequence: CASSKDYREADTQYF. The chain uses TRBV6-4 and TRBJ2-3, with 7 bases identical to TRBD2. Germline values: CDR1 MRHNA, CDR2 SNTAGT. V gave up 5 bases and J gave up 4 bases; unmatched junction bases: 9. The CDR3 totals 15 residues.

This clone occurred once. The CDR3 sequence: CASSEAGVAYEQYF. The CDR3 DNA reads TGTGCCAGCAGTGAAGCCGGGGTGGCCTACGAGCAGTACTTC. The chain uses TRBV6-1 and TRBJ2-7; maybe TRBD2 (5 bases). Germline V gives CDR1 MNHNS, CDR2 SASEGT. The V end lost 0 bases, the J end lost 2 bases, and 8 bases lay between the germline ends. The CDR3 is 14 amino acids.

The chain is built from TRBV11-2 and TRBJ2-3, with TRBD1 identical over 9 bases. Germline values: CDR1 SGHAT, CDR2 FQNNGV. The CDR3 is 15 residues long. V trimming: 5 bases; J trimming: 2 bases; junction bases outside the gene matches: 5. CDR3 DNA: TGTGCCAGCAGCCGGACAGGGGCCTCCACAGATACGCAGTATTTT. Its translation is CASSRTGASTDTQYF.

V gene TRBV30 combines with J gene TRBJ1-2; no clear D gene. This CDR3 contains 14 residues. V lost 0 bases to trimming and J lost 6 bases, with 14 bases between them. Germline values: CDR1 GTSNPN, CDR2 SVGIG (reference sequence). In nucleotides, the CDR3 is TGTGCCTGGAGTGTACGTTCGGGGTCTCATGGCTACACCTTC. Translation: CAWSVRSGSHGYTF.

The table lists this clone with a few counts. The chain has TRBV4-2 and TRBJ1-1; TRBD1 agrees at 8 bases. The germline V gene encodes CDR1 LGHNA and CDR2 YNFKEQ. The V gene end was trimmed by 1 base and the J gene end by 0 bases; junction bases not matched to a gene: 4. The length of the CDR3 is 16 residues. The CDR3, as DNA: TGTGCCAGCAGCCAAGGACAGGGGTTTATGAACACTGAAGCTTTCTTT. Translated, it gives CASSQGQGFMNTEAFF.

The chain joins TRBV7-8 to TRBJ1-4; possible D gene TRBD1, 6 bases. The CDR3 has 15 amino acids. The V gene lost 2 bases and the J gene lost 7 bases, with 14 bases spanning the gap. Germline CDR1 reads SGHVS; CDR2 reads FQNEAQ. The CDR3 bases are TGTGCCAGCAGCTTATATATACAGGGCAGTGAAAAACTGTTTTTT. It codes for CASSLYIQGSEKLFF.

The gene calls are TRBV27 and TRBJ1-1, with D possibly matching TRBD1 (5 bases). This CDR3 has 15 residues. The ends were cut back, 5 bases at V and 1 base at J, with 14 bases in the middle. CDR1 and CDR2 (germline): MNHEY, SMNVEV (reference sequence). CDR3 residues: CASSTLQASNTEAFF. In DNA, the CDR3 is TGTGCCAGCAGTACGTTACAGGCGTCGAACACTGAAGCTTTCTTT.

J is TRBJ2-3 and V is TRBV7-3; 7 bases match TRBD2. CDR3 length equals 15 residues. V trimming: 4 bases; J trimming: 0 bases; junction bases outside the gene matches: 4. Looked up from germline, CDR1 is SGHTA and CDR2 is FQGTGA. This chain's CDR3 is CASSSAGTSTDTQYF. The CDR3 DNA is TGTGCCAGCAGCTCAGCGGGAACTAGCACAGATACGCAGTATTTT.

The rearrangement links TRBV5-4 to TRBJ1-4; D not resolved. CDR1 is SGHNT and CDR2 is YYREEE in the germline V gene (reference sequence). This CDR3 is 14 amino acids long. V lost 3 bases and J 7 bases, leaving 13 bases between the germline ends. Written as DNA, the CDR3 is TGTGCCAGCAGCTCTTACGGGGTCACTGAAAAACTGTTTTTT. Its translation: CASSSYGVTEKLFF. Supplemented by reference TRBV5-4 and TRBJ1-4, the full variable domain reads ETGVTQSPTHLIKTRGQQVTLRCSSQSGHNTVSWYQQALGQGPQFIFQYYREEENGRGNFPPRFSGLQFPNYSSELNVNALELDDSALYLCASSSYGVTEKLFFGSGTQLSVL.

J is TRBJ1-3 and V is TRBV13; 8 positions agree with TRBD1. The CDR3 is 17 amino acids. Germline loops: CDR1 PRHDT, CDR2 FYEKMQ (reference sequence). Losses at the gene ends were 5 bases for V and 0 bases for J; bases not matched to a gene: 9. CDR3 nucleotide sequence: TGTGCCAGCAGCGGAGACAGGGGTTCCCTCTCTGGAAACACCATATATTTT. Translating gives CASSGDRGSLSGNTIYF.